These 31 T cell receptor beta chains came from one sample sequenced in a study of beta chain features in type 1 diabetes. Every bit of the isolated RNA underwent reverse transcription, so sequencing read expressed TCRB transcripts. Produced via immunoSEQ multiplex PCR; TCRdb's table is partial and in-frame only. Here the sample spans about 360,000 clones, about 12% being singletons. The sequenced sample consisted of naive CD4+ T cells from blood. These receptor sequences come from a young man in good health.

Here the CDR3 DNA reads TGTGCCAGCAGTGTAACAGGGGGCGCGAGAAATCAGCCCCAGCATTTT. It yields the protein CASSVTGGARNQPQHF. The rearrangement joins TRBV28 to TRBJ1-5; 9 bases match TRBD1. Germline-derived CDR1 and CDR2 are MDHEN and SYDVKM. Trimming at V came to 5 bases and at J to 4 bases, leaving 9 bases not matched to a gene. This CDR3 region has 16 residues.

This clone occurred a few times. CDR3 DNA sequence: TGTGCCAGCAGGCCATTAGCGGGATACTCCTACAATGAGCAGTTCTTC. Its translation is CASRPLAGYSYNEQFF. The V and J genes are TRBV27 and TRBJ2-1; 8 nucleotides agree with TRBD2. Looked up from germline, CDR1 is MNHEY and CDR2 is SMNVEV (reference sequence). J lost 0 bases, V lost 6 bases, and 7 bases had no gene match. The CDR3 totals 16 residues.

The chain is built from TRBV7-8 and TRBJ2-3; 8 bases align to TRBD2. Trimming cost V 3 bases and J 6 bases; bases outside gene matches: 11. The CDR3 contains 16 residues. The V gene's germline CDR1 is SGHVS and CDR2 FQNEAQ. CDR3 nucleotides: TGTGCCAGCAGCTTCACTTCGGGGGGGCTGGGCGATACGCAGTATTTT. Translation: CASSFTSGGLGDTQYF.

This clone was seen more than once but under ten times. The rearrangement joins TRBV9 to TRBJ2-5; D is perhaps TRBD2 (5 bases). Germline assignment: CDR1 SGDLS and CDR2 YYNGEE. The CDR3 runs to 14 residues. V lost 3 bases to trimming and J lost 4 bases, with 13 bases between them. The CDR3 nucleotides read TGTGCCAGCAGCGCTGGACTGACGCGAGAGACCCAGTACTTC. Its protein product is CASSAGLTRETQYF.

This clone was detected only a few times. The genes are TRBV5-6 and TRBJ2-6, with a weak D call TRBD1 (6 bases). CDR3 length: 15 amino acids. Germline assignment: CDR1 SGHDT and CDR2 YYEEEE. The V end lost 5 bases, the J end lost 4 bases, and 13 bases lay between the germline ends. In nucleotides, the CDR3 is TGTGCCAGCAGTCTTACAGGGTCCGGGGCCAACGTCCTGACTTTC. This translates into CASSLTGSGANVLTF.

The chain is built from TRBV28 and TRBJ2-7; 9 bases are shared with TRBD2. Losses at the gene ends were 5 bases for V and 5 bases for J; bases not matched to a gene: 10. This CDR3 is built from 15 residues. Germline assignment: CDR1 MDHEN and CDR2 SYDVKM. Here the CDR3 reads CASSPRLAAPDEQYF. The CDR3 nucleotides are TGTGCCAGCAGTCCCCGACTAGCGGCCCCGGACGAGCAGTACTTC.

This clone occurred a few times. The V gene is TRBV6-5, the J gene TRBJ2-7, with D maybe TRBD1 (5 bases). In germline, CDR1 is MNHEY, CDR2 SVGAGI. Trimming shortened V by 10 bases and J by 2 bases, and 15 bases separated the two germline ends. CDR3 length: 13 residues. This CDR3 is CAIRQQGPYEQYF. In DNA form, the CDR3 reads TGTGCCATCAGGCAGCAGGGCCCCTACGAGCAGTACTTC.

The chain has TRBV7-2 and TRBJ2-5, with TRBD2 identical over 14 bases. CDR3 length: 17 amino acids. The V gene end was trimmed by 0 bases and the J gene end by 2 bases; junction bases not matched to a gene: 2. Germline CDR1 reads SGHTA; CDR2 reads FQGNSA. The CDR3 nucleotides are TGTGCCAGCAGCTTAGCGCGGACTAGCGGGGGGCAAGAGACCCAGTACTTC. Translating it yields CASSLARTSGGQETQYF.

The rearrangement joins TRBV7-2 to TRBJ2-4; no clear D. This CDR3 is 15 amino acids long. V was shortened by 1 base and J by 7 bases, with 14 bases between the two germline ends. In germline, CDR1 is SGHTA, CDR2 FQGNSA. As DNA, the CDR3 is TGTGCCAGCAGCTTAGTAGGTTCTAGTAAGAACATTCAGTACTTC. This codes for CASSLVGSSKNIQYF.

In DNA, the CDR3 is TGTGCCAGCAGCTCCGTTTTGGGGAGGGCGTCCTACGAGCAGTACTTC. Translated, it gives CASSSVLGRASYEQYF. The chain links TRBV5-5 to TRBJ2-7; 7 nucleotides line up with TRBD2. The V gene's germline CDR1 is SGHKS and CDR2 YYEKEE (reference sequence). The CDR3 is 16 amino acids. J gave up 1 base and V 3 bases, and 10 bases lay outside the gene matches.

This clone was counted between two and nine times. The rearrangement joins TRBV19 to TRBJ1-2; 10 nucleotides line up with TRBD1. The junction had 7 bases not matched to a gene; V was cut back by 5 bases and J by 7 bases. Germline CDR1 and CDR2: LNHDA and SQIVND (reference sequence). The CDR3 covers 14 residues. The CDR3, as DNA: TGTGCCAGTAGTGCCGACAGGGGGCCTGTTGGCTACACCTTC. Its protein product is CASSADRGPVGYTF.

The chain employs TRBV7-3 and TRBJ1-1; 9 nucleotides agree with TRBD1. Germline CDR1 SGHTA, CDR2 FQGTGA. The length of the CDR3 is 16 residues. The V segment lost 3 bases and the J segment 0 bases; nucleotides outside the gene matches: 5. In DNA, the CDR3 is TGTGCCAGCAGCTTGGGGACAGGGTACATGAACACTGAAGCTTTCTTT. Translating gives CASSLGTGYMNTEAFF.

The gene calls are TRBV19 and TRBJ1-2; D might be TRBD1 (5 bases). V dropped 3 bases and J dropped 7 bases, with 15 bases sitting between them. This CDR3 is built from 14 residues. Germline-derived CDR1 and CDR2 are LNHDA and SQIVND (reference sequence). The CDR3 DNA reads as TGTGCCAGTAGTATCGATGGGGCAGTCCGTGGCTACACCTTC. It specifies CASSIDGAVRGYTF.

The chain joins TRBV27 to TRBJ2-7; the match to TRBD1 covers 8 bases. Trimming cost V 4 bases and J 9 bases; bases outside gene matches: 5. CDR3 size: 12 residues. Germline CDR1 MNHEY, CDR2 SMNVEV (reference sequence). The CDR3 DNA reads as TGTGCCAGCAGTTCACAGGGGGTTGGGCAGTACTTC. It yields the protein CASSSQGVGQYF.

This clone was observed a few times. The chain joins TRBV29-1 to TRBJ1-4; 7 bases align to TRBD1. V gave up 4 bases and J gave up 8 bases; unmatched junction bases: 10. CDR3 length: 14 amino acids. Germline V gene data show CDR1 as SQVTM and CDR2 as ANQGSEA. The CDR3 here is CSVGMQGGGEKLFF. CDR3 DNA: TGCAGCGTTGGTATGCAGGGGGGAGGAGAAAAACTGTTTTTT.

The chain links TRBV9 to TRBJ1-2; 10 bases match TRBD1. The CDR3 runs 17 residues. Germline CDR1 and CDR2: SGDLS and YYNGEE. Trimming took 3 bases from V and 4 from J; bases not matched to a gene: 12. The CDR3 sequence: CASSAGQGDPLSYGYTF. CDR3 coding DNA: TGTGCCAGCAGCGCCGGACAGGGGGATCCTCTCTCCTATGGCTACACCTTC.

The chain employs TRBV4-2 and TRBJ2-7; 7 nucleotides align to TRBD2. CDR3 length equals 15 residues. V lost 5 bases to trimming and J lost 6 bases; unmatched junction nucleotides: 13. The germline CDR1 and CDR2 sequences are LGHNA and YNFKEQ. CDR3 sequence reads: CASSEVTSDSLEQYF. The DNA for the CDR3 is TGTGCCAGCAGCGAAGTAACTAGCGACTCTCTCGAGCAGTACTTC.

This clone showed up just a few times. The rearrangement joins TRBV7-2 to TRBJ2-5; 13 positions agree with TRBD2. The germline CDR1 and CDR2 sequences are SGHTA and FQGNSA. The CDR3 has 16 amino acids. V lost 4 bases, J lost 2 bases, and 4 bases stayed unmatched. The CDR3 DNA is TGTGCCAGCAGCTCTTGGACTAGCGGGGGACAAGAGACCCAGTACTTC. Its protein product is CASSSWTSGGQETQYF. Drawing the rest from reference TRBV7-2 and TRBJ2-5, the complete variable domain is GAGVSQSPSNKVTEKGKDVELRCDPISGHTALYWYRQSLGQGLEFLIYFQGNSAPDKSGLPSDRFSAERTGGSVSTLTIQRTQQEDSAVYLCASSSWTSGGQETQYFGPGTRLLVL.

This clone appeared a few times. The chain links TRBV7-2 to TRBJ1-1, with 7 bases matching TRBD1. Germline CDR1 and CDR2: SGHTA and FQGNSA. CDR3 length equals 13 residues. V trimming: 5 bases; J trimming: 10 bases; junction bases outside the gene matches: 10. CDR3 loop: CASSITGAQGAFF. CDR3 coding DNA: TGTGCCAGCAGCATCACAGGGGCCCAAGGAGCTTTCTTT.

The chain carries TRBV5-4 and TRBJ2-7, with 7 bases matching TRBD1. V shed 3 bases, J shed 1 base, and the junction held 1 base outside the gene matches. Looked up from germline, CDR1 is SGHNT and CDR2 is YYREEE (reference sequence). The CDR3 is 13 amino acids. CDR3 bases: TGTGCCAGCAGCTGGGACAGATCCTACGAGCAGTACTTC. The encoded protein is CASSWDRSYEQYF.

This clone has a handful of counts. This chain links TRBV7-2 with TRBJ2-3; D uncertain. V lost 1 base and J 5 bases, leaving 7 bases between the germline ends. This CDR3 spans 13 amino acids. CDR1 is SGHTA and CDR2 is FQGNSA in the germline V gene. For the CDR3, the DNA is TGTGCCAGCAGCTTAGTCTACAGAGATACGCAGTATTTT. Encoded protein: CASSLVYRDTQYF.

This clone appeared a few times. The genes are TRBV7-9 and TRBJ2-1; 9 bases map to TRBD1. The germline gives CDR1 SEHNR, CDR2 FQNEAQ (reference sequence). With 5 bases clipped from V and 5 bases from J, the junction kept 4 bases outside the gene matches. The CDR3 spans 14 residues. The CDR3 sequence: CASSHRGPNNEQFF. The CDR3 DNA reads as TGTGCCAGCAGCCACAGGGGGCCGAACAATGAGCAGTTCTTC.

This clone was detected a few times. J is TRBJ2-2 and V is TRBV7-3, with 9 bases identical to TRBD2. Per the germline V gene, CDR1 is SGHTA and CDR2 is FQGTGA. The V and J ends lost 5 bases and 7 bases, in that order; junction bases with no gene match: 5. This CDR3 is 14 amino acids long. This CDR3 reads CASSPGTSSGELFF. Here the CDR3 DNA reads TGTGCCAGCAGCCCCGGGACTAGCAGCGGGGAGCTGTTTTTT.

This clone was counted between two and nine times. This chain links TRBV7-8 with TRBJ1-2; D not resolved. Germline loops: CDR1 SGHVS, CDR2 FQNEAQ. V dropped 2 bases and J dropped 4 bases, with 11 bases sitting between them. The CDR3 is 14 residues long. CDR3 protein: CASSLREITYGYTF. The CDR3 DNA sequence: TGTGCCAGCAGCTTACGGGAAATAACCTATGGCTACACCTTC.

Many counts were recorded for this clone. Mismatch with germline at one junction end may stem from a read error. The rearrangement uses TRBV4-3 and TRBJ2-7; TRBD1 matches 10 bases. The CDR3 is made up of 13 amino acids. From germline, CDR1 is LGHNA and CDR2 YSLEER. The CDR3 loop is CASSQATGTGEVF. The CDR3 coding sequence is TGCGCCAGCAGCCAAGCCACCGGGACAGGGGAAGTGTTC.

This clone came up a few times. The chain employs TRBV9 and TRBJ2-7; 8 positions agree with TRBD2. The germline gives CDR1 SGDLS, CDR2 YYNGEE. The trim removed 3 bases at V and 4 bases at J, leaving 6 bases unmatched. The CDR3 consists of 14 residues. The CDR3 loop is CASSAGLASYEQYF. CDR3 nucleotides: TGTGCCAGCAGCGCAGGACTAGCCTCATACGAGCAGTACTTC. Full variable domain (outside the CDR3, taken from reference TRBV9 and TRBJ2-7): DSGVTQTPKHLITATGQRVTLRCSPRSGDLSVYWYQQSLDQGLQFLIQYYNGEERAKGNILERFSAQQFPDLHSELNLSSLELGDSALYFCASSAGLASYEQYFGPGTRLTVT.

The genes are TRBV5-1 and TRBJ2-3; weak D call: TRBD2 (6 bases). This CDR3 spans 13 amino acids. Germline-derived CDR1 and CDR2 are SGHRS and YFSETQ. V lost 5 bases and J 1 base, leaving 8 bases between the germline ends. The CDR3 DNA reads as TGCGCCAGCAGTACGGGGGGCACAGATACGCAGTATTTT. It is translated as CASSTGGTDTQYF.

The chain recombines TRBV7-9 with TRBJ2-3, with 9 bases identical to TRBD2. CDR1 and CDR2 from the germline V gene are SEHNR and FQNEAQ (reference sequence). CDR3 length equals 15 residues. Losses at the gene ends were 3 bases for V and 2 bases for J; bases not matched to a gene: 3. CDR3: CASSFSGRDTDTQYF. CDR3 DNA sequence: TGTGCCAGCAGCTTTAGCGGGAGAGACACAGATACGCAGTATTTT.

Only a few counts were recorded for this clone. V is TRBV9 and J is TRBJ2-6, with D possibly being TRBD1 (6 bases). The CDR3 runs to 16 residues. Trimming stripped 3 bases from V and 0 bases from J, with 10 bases between. Germline CDR1 SGDLS, CDR2 YYNGEE. The DNA for the CDR3 is TGTGCCAGCAGCGCCGGACAGACCTCTGGGGCCAACGTCCTGACTTTC. Its protein is CASSAGQTSGANVLTF.

The chain recombines TRBV29-1 with TRBJ2-2; 7 bases match TRBD1. From germline, CDR1 is SQVTM and CDR2 ANQGSEA. CDR3 length: 16 residues. V was clipped by 5 bases and J by 1 base; unmatched bases: 10. The CDR3 spells CSVTYRGLRNTGELFF. The CDR3 nucleotides read TGCAGCGTTACATACAGGGGTCTGAGGAACACCGGGGAGCTGTTTTTT.

This clone was detected only a few times. The CDR3 nucleotides read TGCGCCAGCAGCTGGACTAGCGGGAGCCCCTCCTCGTATGAGCAGTACTTC. Translated, it gives CASSWTSGSPSSYEQYF. This chain joins TRBV5-1 and TRBJ2-7; 13 bases line up with TRBD2. Germline assignment: CDR1 SGHRS and CDR2 YFSETQ. V was pared by 3 bases and J by 7 bases, with 13 bases of the junction left unmatched. This CDR3 region has 17 residues.